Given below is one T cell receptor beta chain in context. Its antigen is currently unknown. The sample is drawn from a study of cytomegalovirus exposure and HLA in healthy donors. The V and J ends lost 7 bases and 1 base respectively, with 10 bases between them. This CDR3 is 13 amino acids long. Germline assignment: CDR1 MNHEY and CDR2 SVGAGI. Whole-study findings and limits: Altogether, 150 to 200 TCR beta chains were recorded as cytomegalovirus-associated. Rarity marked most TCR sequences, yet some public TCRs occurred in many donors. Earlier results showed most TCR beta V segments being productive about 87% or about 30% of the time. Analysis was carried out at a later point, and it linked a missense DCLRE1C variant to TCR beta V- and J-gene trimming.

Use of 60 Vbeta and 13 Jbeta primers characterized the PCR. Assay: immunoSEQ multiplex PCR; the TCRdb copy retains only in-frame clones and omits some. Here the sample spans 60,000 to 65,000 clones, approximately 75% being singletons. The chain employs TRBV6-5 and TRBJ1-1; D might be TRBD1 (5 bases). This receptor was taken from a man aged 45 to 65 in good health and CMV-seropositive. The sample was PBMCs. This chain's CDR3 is CASISTGNTEAFF. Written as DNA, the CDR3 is TGTGCCAGCATTTCCACAGGGAACACTGAAGCTTTCTTT.